A selection of T cell receptor beta chains follows, all from one sample in a study of HIV-infected patients and healthy controls. TCRdb called the 5' RACE reads again in MiXCR, with one record for every CDR3 protein. Of over 15,000 distinct CDR3 sequences listed, roughly 9.3% are singletons. Sequencing was performed on blood. These receptors came from an adult in good health. The CDR3 runs from the conserved cysteine through the conserved F or W. D genes are given only for firm matches. Clone size is shown for a subset of rows, as once, few, many or a class of expanded clone.

>TRBJ2-3|.|many|TRBV24-1
CATSDLMGAADTQYF
TGTGCCACCAGTGATTTGATGGGAGCCGCAGATACGCAGTATTTT
>TRBJ2-3|TRBD2|few|TRBV20-1
CSARTSGNTDTQYF
TGCAGTGCTAGGACTAGCGGAAACACAGATACGCAGTATTTT
>TRBJ1-4|.|few|TRBV28
CATLSVANEKLFF
TGTGCCACCCTCTCGGTGGCTAATGAAAAACTGTTTTTT
>TRBJ2-5|.|many|TRBV7-2
CASRPSAVETQYF
TGTGCCAGCCGCCCCAGTGCGGTGGAGACCCAGTACTTC
>TRBJ2-4|.|many|TRBV2
CASSAGDKNIQYF
TGTGCCAGCAGTGCAGGGGACAAAAACATTCAGTACTTC
>TRBJ1-1|.|.|TRBV18
CASSPSGGLNTEAFF
TGTGCCAGCTCACCATCCGGAGGGTTGAACACTGAAGCTTTCTTT
>TRBJ2-7|TRBD1|many|TRBV27
CASSLPGQGSGEQYF
TGTGCCAGCAGTTTACCGGGACAGGGGTCGGGCGAGCAGTACTTC
>TRBJ2-1|.|.|TRBV3-2
CASSLPRNEQFF
TGTGCCAGCAGCCTTCCAAGGAATGAGCAGTTCTTC
>TRBJ1-5|.|many|TRBV6-2/TRBV6-3
CASRNGGFNQPQHF
TGTGCCAGCAGAAACGGCGGGTTTAATCAGCCCCAGCATTTT
>TRBJ2-7|.|few|TRBV3-1
CASSHSHSRYYEQYF
TGTGCCAGCAGCCATAGCCACTCAAGGTACTACGAGCAGTACTTC
>TRBJ2-2|TRBD1|many|TRBV29-1
CSGRDRNTGELFF
TGCAGCGGCCGGGACAGAAACACCGGGGAGCTGTTTTTT
>TRBJ2-3|TRBD1|many|TRBV28
CASSLSGGPPIADTQYF
TGTGCCAGCAGTTTATCAGGGGGCCCCCCTATCGCAGATACGCAGTATTTT
>TRBJ2-3|.|few|TRBV28
CASSLLGEGTDTQYF
TGTGCCAGCAGTTTACTGGGGGAAGGAACAGATACGCAGTATTTT
>TRBJ1-6|TRBD1|.|TRBV4-1
CASSQEDRGMSPLHF
TGCGCCAGCAGCCAAGAGGACAGGGGAATGTCACCCCTCCACTTT
>TRBJ1-1|.|many|TRBV6-2/TRBV6-3
CASTKGGTGIPEAFF
TGTGCCAGCACAAAAGGGGGGACGGGGATACCTGAAGCTTTCTTT
>TRBJ1-4|.|many|TRBV5-1
CASSSFGETNEKLFF
TGCGCCAGCAGCTCCTTTGGAGAGACTAATGAAAAACTGTTTTTT
>TRBJ2-5|TRBD2|many|TRBV5-1
CASRTGLAEETQYF
TGCGCCAGCAGAACCGGACTAGCGGAAGAGACCCAGTACTTC
>TRBJ2-3|.|medium-sized|TRBV28
CASSSAPVADTQYF
TGTGCCAGCAGCTCCGCCCCAGTGGCAGATACGCAGTATTTT
>TRBJ2-3|TRBD2|few|TRBV6-5
CASRLAGTKGNTQYF
TGTGCCAGCAGACTAGCGGGGACCAAGGGGAATACGCAGTATTTT
>TRBJ2-7|.|few|TRBV4-2
CASSPSLAYEQYF
TGTGCCAGCAGCCCCAGTCTAGCCTACGAGCAGTACTTC
>TRBJ2-7|TRBD2|many|TRBV27
CASTRSGAGVSYEQYF
TGTGCCAGCACCCGGTCAGGAGCGGGAGTATCCTACGAGCAGTACTTC
>TRBJ1-4|.|many|TRBV5-6
CASSLGSGTAWEKLFF
TGTGCCAGCAGCTTGGGTTCGGGAACCGCTTGGGAAAAACTGTTTTTT
>TRBJ2-7|.|many|TRBV18
CASSPQKAGVKSSYEQYF
TGTGCCAGCTCACCTCAGAAAGCAGGAGTGAAGAGCTCCTACGAGCAGTACTTC
>TRBJ1-4|.|many|TRBV7-9
CASSSLGRGDEKLFF
TGTGCCAGCAGCTCCCTGGGAAGGGGTGATGAAAAACTGTTTTTT
>TRBJ2-7|.|.|TRBV2
CASSEVTGSYEQYF
TGTGCCAGCAGTGAAGTGACGGGCTCCTACGAGCAGTACTTC
>TRBJ2-3|.|many|TRBV30
CAWSEIVTQYF
TGTGCCTGGAGTGAAATAGTTACGCAGTATTTT
>TRBJ2-1|.|many|TRBV4-1
CASSQGLGDLYNEQFF
TGCGCCAGCAGCCAAGGATTGGGGGATTTGTACAATGAGCAGTTCTTC
>TRBJ1-1|.|many|TRBV2
CASVEDNEAFF
TGTGCCAGCGTAGAGGATAACGAAGCTTTCTTT
>TRBJ2-1|TRBD1|few|TRBV13
CASTPRDSYNEQFF
TGTGCCAGCACCCCCCGGGACAGTTACAATGAGCAGTTCTTC
>TRBJ1-5|.|many|TRBV7-9
CASSASPGQQPQHF
TGTGCCAGCAGCGCAAGCCCAGGACAGCAGCCCCAGCATTTT
>TRBJ2-3|.|.|TRBV7-2
CASSLRWGRGVGPDTQYF
TGTGCCAGCAGCTTACGGTGGGGGCGAGGGGTGGGGCCAGATACGCAGTATTTT
>TRBJ2-1|.|few|TRBV7-3
CASSRMRGPYNEQFF
TGTGCCAGCAGCCGAATGAGGGGACCATACAATGAGCAGTTCTTC
>TRBJ2-3|TRBD1|many|TRBV12-3/TRBV12-4
CAIQGQGQDTQYF
TGTGCCATACAGGGACAGGGGCAAGATACGCAGTATTTT
>TRBJ2-6|.|medium-sized|TRBV7-2
CASSFAGSGANVLTF
TGTGCCAGCAGCTTTGCAGGCTCTGGGGCCAACGTCCTGACTTTC
>TRBJ1-1|.|many|TRBV28
CASSLPQVMNTEAFF
TGTGCCAGCAGTTTGCCACAAGTGATGAACACTGAAGCTTTCTTT
>TRBJ2-1|.|medium-sized|TRBV12-3/TRBV12-4
CASSFGTALDNEQFF
TGTGCCAGCAGTTTCGGGACCGCGCTCGACAATGAGCAGTTCTTC
>TRBJ1-6|.|.|TRBV7-2
CASSLAPGPPLHF
TGTGCCAGCAGCTTAGCTCCTGGGCCACCCCTCCACTTT
>TRBJ1-5|.|many|TRBV11-1
CASSLDGIPNQPQHF
TGTGCCAGCAGCTTAGACGGGATTCCTAATCAGCCCCAGCATTTT
>TRBJ1-2|TRBD1|.|TRBV29-1
CSAGQGEYGYTF
TGCAGCGCTGGACAGGGAGAATATGGCTACACCTTC
>TRBJ1-2|TRBD1|few|TRBV12-3/TRBV12-4
CASTVQGADGYTF
TGTGCCAGCACCGTACAGGGGGCGGATGGCTACACCTTC
>TRBJ1-5|.|.|TRBV19
CAGSQGLNQPQHF
TGTGCCGGTAGCCAGGGGCTGAATCAGCCCCAGCATTTT
>TRBJ1-2|.|medium-sized|TRBV7-2
CASRLKAVTYGYTF
TGTGCCAGCAGACTAAAGGCGGTTACCTATGGCTACACCTTC
>TRBJ2-1|TRBD2|many|TRBV20-1
CSARDRGLAGASYNEQFF
TGCAGTGCTAGAGATCGGGGACTAGCGGGAGCCTCATACAATGAGCAGTTCTTC
>TRBJ2-5|TRBD1|.|TRBV5-8
CASSLTGGANSETQYF
TGTGCCAGCAGCTTAACAGGGGGCGCGAATTCAGAGACCCAGTACTTC
>TRBJ1-5|.|many|TRBV6-2/TRBV6-3
CASSYNFGNQPQHF
TGTGCCAGCAGTTACAATTTCGGGAATCAGCCCCAGCATTTT
>TRBJ2-7|.|.|TRBV5-4
CASSLVVGDEQYF
TGTGCCAGCAGCTTGGTAGTCGGTGACGAGCAGTACTTC
>TRBJ1-5|.|few|TRBV6-1
CASHRLRGQPQHF
TGTGCCAGCCACCGCCTGAGGGGGCAGCCCCAGCATTTT
>TRBJ2-1|TRBD2|many|TRBV7-3
CASSLIAGGYNEQFF
TGTGCCAGCAGCTTAATAGCGGGGGGGTACAATGAGCAGTTCTTC
>TRBJ2-1|.|few|TRBV3-1
CASSLLGQNEQFF
TGTGCCAGCAGCCTTCTGGGGCAAAATGAGCAGTTCTTC
>TRBJ1-5|TRBD1|many|TRBV6-5
CASSGTGEGNQPQHF
TGTGCCAGCAGTGGGACAGGGGAAGGAAATCAGCCCCAGCATTTT